This entry concerns a single T cell receptor (beta chain). The antigen is not known. Sequencing was performed with immunoSEQ multiplex PCR; in TCRdb, only in-frame clones are kept and a portion is missing. The data contain 75,000 to 100,000 clones, around 88% of them seen just once; the ten biggest clones take up over 0.4%. This sample is part of a study of OX40 agonist ivuxolimab in advanced cancers. Across the study: Partial responses, seen in three patients, involved one hepatocellular carcinoma and two cutaneous melanomas. General observations from the study: Some patients who did not respond also had low normalized T-cell clonal expansion.

With 6 bases removed from V and 4 bases from J, the gap between germline ends came to 10 bases. Looked up from germline, CDR1 is MNHEY and CDR2 is SVGAGI. This CDR3 spans 13 amino acids. The chain uses TRBV6-5 and TRBJ1-5; tentative D call: TRBD1 (5 bases). Sequencing used CD4+ or CD8+ T cells sorted from blood, obtained in a trial of the OX40 agonist ivuxolimab. This clonotype originated in an adult with an advanced solid tumor such as melanoma, head and neck, liver or kidney cancer. The CDR3: CASSARENQPQHF. CDR3 nucleotides: TGTGCCAGCAGCGCCAGGGAAAATCAGCCCCAGCATTTT.